What follows are 24 T cell receptor beta chains derived from one specimen sequenced in a study of T-cell reconstitution after alpha-beta-depleted transplantation in children. Unique molecular identifiers were incorporated during preparation of the TCRbeta library. TCRdb analysed the PCR reads with MiXCR anew, one entry per CDR3 protein. This sample has 500,000 to 600,000 distinct CDR3 sequences; about 30% occur once, and the top ten carry 2% to 3%. The source was PBMCs from the stem cell graft donor, collected from the stem cell graft. These receptors were collected from a human donor who donated a stem cell graft to a child with aplastic anemia.

Comment on this clonotype: Its ends do not fully match the called genes, so a read error is possible. This rearrangement joins TRBV6-2 or TRBV6-3 to TRBJ1-3; no clear D gene. From germline, CDR1 is MNHEY and CDR2 SVGEGT. The CDR3 is 14 amino acids. CDR3 in amino acids: CASSDSGRGNTIYF. Written as DNA, the CDR3 is TGTGCCAGCAGTGACTCTGGACGAGGAAACACCATATATTTT.

The sample holds a few counts of this clonotype. J is TRBJ1-5 and V is TRBV9; the D gene is possibly TRBD1 (5 bases). The CDR3 runs 15 residues. V lost 3 bases, J lost 1 base, and 11 bases lay in between. Germline CDR1 SGDLS, CDR2 YYNGEE. The CDR3 reads CASSAGLLSNQPQHF. The DNA of the CDR3 is TGTGCCAGCAGCGCGGGACTCCTCAGCAATCAGCCCCAGCATTTT.

V gene TRBV30 combines with J gene TRBJ2-1, with 15 bases identical to TRBD2. V lost 3 bases to trimming and J lost 0 bases; unmatched junction nucleotides: 6. This CDR3 contains 18 residues. The germline V gene has CDR1 GTSNPN and CDR2 SVGIG (reference sequence). This CDR3 is CAWSGLAGGESSYNEQFF. The CDR3 coding sequence is TGTGCCTGGAGCGGACTAGCGGGAGGGGAGAGCTCCTACAATGAGCAGTTCTTC.

This clonotype came up a few times. The chain uses TRBV7-6 and TRBJ2-5, with 10 bases that match TRBD1. The CDR3 covers 17 residues. V lost 2 bases to trimming and J lost 4 bases; unmatched junction nucleotides: 10. Germline CDR1 reads SGHVS; CDR2 reads FNYEAQ. Here the CDR3 reads CASSLLTGTGVSETQYF. The CDR3 DNA follows: TGTGCCAGCAGCTTACTTACCGGGACAGGGGTTTCAGAGACCCAGTACTTC. The full variable domain, its missing parts supplied by reference TRBV7-6 and TRBJ2-5, is GAGVSQSPRYKVTKRGQDVALRCDPISGHVSLYWYRQALGQGPEFLTYFNYEAQQDKSGLPNDRFSAERPEGSISTLTIQRTEQRDSAMYRCASSLLTGTGVSETQYFGPGTRLLVL.

This sequence joins TRBV5-1 and TRBJ2-3; 13 bases are shared with TRBD2. CDR1 and CDR2 (germline): SGHRS, YFSETQ. The V gene end was trimmed by 0 bases and the J gene end by 0 bases; junction bases not matched to a gene: 10. CDR3 length: 20 residues. The CDR3 bases are TGCGCCAGCAGCTTGGATCGGACTAGCGGGAGTTCGAGAAGCACAGATACGCAGTATTTT. It yields the protein CASSLDRTSGSSRSTDTQYF.

In its sample, this clonotype was seen a few times. The chain is built from TRBV4-3 and TRBJ2-6; D uncertain. In germline, CDR1 is LGHNA, CDR2 YSLEER. The V end lost 0 bases, the J end lost 1 base, and 7 bases lay between the germline ends. There are 16 residues in the CDR3. The CDR3 loop reads CASSQDFGSGANVLTF. The CDR3 DNA reads as TGCGCCAGCAGCCAAGACTTCGGGTCTGGGGCCAACGTCCTGACTTTC.

V is TRBV4-1 and J is TRBJ1-2; TRBD1 matches 8 bases. Germline-derived CDR1 and CDR2 are MGHRA and YSYEKL. V dropped 4 bases and J dropped 1; count of bases not matched to a gene: 11. The length of the CDR3 is 17 residues. The CDR3 DNA is TGCGCCAGCAGCCCCACCCAAACAGGGGGGAGTAACTATGGCTACACCTTC. Residues: CASSPTQTGGSNYGYTF.

The count of this clonotype is one. CDR3 DNA: TGTGCCAGCAGCCGCCCGACTAGCGGGAGTGTAGATACGCAGTATTTT. As protein: CASSRPTSGSVDTQYF. The rearrangement uses TRBV5-4 and TRBJ2-3; TRBD2 aligns across 12 bases. Germline values: CDR1 SGHNT, CDR2 YYREEE (reference sequence). The CDR3 has 16 amino acids. Unmatched junction bases numbered 8, after V lost 4 bases and J lost 5 bases.

V gene TRBV20-1 combines with J gene TRBJ2-3, with a possible D match to TRBD1 (5 bases). The CDR3 is 18 residues long. The germline gives CDR1 DFQATT, CDR2 SNEGSKA (reference sequence). The V end was cut by 5 bases, the J end by 5 bases, with 29 bases between. CDR3 loop: CSARTSFRQPEVEDTQYF. CDR3 coding DNA: TGCAGTGCTCGCACCTCCTTTCGACAGCCTGAGGTGGAAGATACGCAGTATTTT.

The chain couples TRBV9 to TRBJ2-1; TRBD2 is a possible D gene (6 bases). From germline, CDR1 is SGDLS and CDR2 YYNGEE. This CDR3 has 15 residues. The germline V and J ends were trimmed by 5 bases and 2 bases, with 14 bases remaining between them. CDR3 loop: CASSGGSGTYNEQFF. Here the CDR3 DNA reads TGTGCCAGCAGTGGGGGTAGCGGAACCTACAATGAGCAGTTCTTC.

For this clonotype: One end of the junction is discordant with germline, which a read error may explain. The chain is built from TRBV4-1 and TRBJ1-1; D is perhaps TRBD1 (5 bases). Per germline, CDR1 MGHRA and CDR2 YSYEKL. This CDR3 comprises 15 residues. The CDR3 protein is CASSQFFTGNTDAFF. The CDR3 DNA reads as TGCGCCAGCAGCCAATTCTTCACAGGAAACACTGACGCTTTCTTT.

This chain connects TRBV7-2 to TRBJ2-1, with D perhaps TRBD2 (5 bases). The CDR3 extends over 15 amino acids. Germline V gene data show CDR1 as SGHTA and CDR2 as FQGNSA. Trimming left V 5 bases short and J 3 bases short, with 14 bases between. In DNA, the CDR3 is TGTGCCAGCAGCCAGCTATCCGGGGACTACAATGAGCAGTTCTTC. Protein sequence: CASSQLSGDYNEQFF.

The table lists this clonotype with a few counts. The chain uses TRBV5-1 and TRBJ2-1, with D perhaps TRBD1 (5 bases). Trimming removed 6 bases at V and 8 bases at J, with 15 bases between. This CDR3 is built from 13 residues. Germline V gene lookup returns CDR1 SGHRS and CDR2 YFSETQ. The CDR3 loop reads CASKGILEDEQFF. CDR3 coding DNA: TGCGCCAGCAAGGGGATCCTTGAGGATGAGCAGTTCTTC.

The chain links TRBV6-1 to TRBJ2-1, with TRBD2 identical over 12 bases. The germline gives CDR1 MNHNS, CDR2 SASEGT. V dropped 6 bases and J dropped 9; count of bases not matched to a gene: 9. This CDR3 contains 15 residues. The CDR3 here is CASSWGLAGFSEQFF. The CDR3 region has the DNA TGTGCCAGCAGCTGGGGACTAGCGGGTTTTAGTGAGCAGTTCTTC.

This clonotype was seen at least ten times. The chain recombines TRBV6-5 with TRBJ2-3; no reliable D call. Germline loops: CDR1 MNHEY, CDR2 SVGAGI. The germline V and J ends were trimmed by 0 bases and 6 bases, with 10 bases remaining between them. This CDR3 is 14 amino acids long. CDR3 in DNA: TGTGCCAGCAGTTACTCGCTGGGTGCGGATACGCAGTATTTT. Protein: CASSYSLGADTQYF.

This rearrangement joins TRBV20-1 to TRBJ2-2, with 7 nucleotides matching TRBD1. The CDR3 is 17 amino acids. Trimming removed 2 bases from V and 1 base from J; junction bases left unmatched: 10. In germline, CDR1 is DFQATT, CDR2 SNEGSKA (reference sequence). The CDR3 is CSARQTGSRGNTGELFF. The CDR3 DNA reads TGCAGTGCTAGACAGACAGGGTCAAGAGGGAACACCGGGGAGCTGTTTTTT.

The chain uses TRBV29-1 and TRBJ2-1; TRBD2 is a possible D gene (6 bases). V lost 7 bases and J lost 6, with 19 bases in between. This CDR3 comprises 14 residues. Germline assignment: CDR1 SQVTM and CDR2 ANQGSEA. The CDR3 DNA follows: TGCAGCGCCCTCCCGGGACTCGGGGGCAATGAGCAGTTCTTC. Its translation: CSALPGLGGNEQFF.

Note on this clonotype: Its ends do not fully match the called genes, so a read error is possible. This chain links TRBV7-8 with TRBJ1-1, with D possibly matching TRBD1 (6 bases). Germline loops: CDR1 SGHVS, CDR2 FQNEAQ. This CDR3 spans 15 amino acids. CDR3 in amino acids: CASSLEGGGGTKAFF. CDR3 DNA: TGTGCCAGCAGCTTAGAGGGGGGCGGGGGCACTAAAGCTTTCTTT.

This sequence joins TRBV30 and TRBJ1-2; 8 bases line up with TRBD1. V shed 0 bases and J 4 bases; nucleotides not matched to a gene: 4. CDR1 GTSNPN and CDR2 SVGIG come from the germline V gene (reference sequence). This CDR3 has 14 amino acids. The CDR3 sequence is CAWSVGQGLYGYTF. Written as DNA, the CDR3 is TGTGCCTGGAGTGTTGGACAGGGCCTCTATGGCTACACCTTC.

V is TRBV7-8 and J is TRBJ2-5; 7 positions match TRBD2. Trimming cost V 5 bases and J 3 bases; bases outside gene matches: 12. The CDR3 covers 16 residues. CDR1 is SGHVS and CDR2 is FQNEAQ in the germline V gene. The CDR3 loop reads CASSRPGTNSKETQYF. Here the CDR3 DNA reads TGTGCCAGCAGCCGGCCTGGGACTAACTCAAAAGAGACCCAGTACTTC.

This chain uses TRBV11-2 with TRBJ2-3, with 13 nucleotides matching TRBD2. Germline loops: CDR1 SGHAT, CDR2 FQNNGV. Losses at the gene ends were 5 bases for V and 1 base for J; bases not matched to a gene: 9. The CDR3 has 18 amino acids. The CDR3 DNA is TGTGCCAGCAGCCGGACTGGACTAGCGGGAGCCCGCACAGATACGCAGTATTTT. It codes for CASSRTGLAGARTDTQYF.

This clonotype was counted between two and nine times. The rearrangement uses TRBV20-1 and TRBJ1-1, with D maybe TRBD1 (5 bases). CDR3 length equals 14 residues. Trimming took 5 bases from V and 2 from J, leaving 15 bases between them. Germline CDR1 and CDR2: DFQATT and SNEGSKA (reference sequence). CDR3: CSALSGTANTEAFF. The CDR3 coding sequence is TGCAGTGCTCTTTCCGGGACGGCAAACACTGAAGCTTTCTTT.

This clonotype has more than one count but fewer than ten. This chain connects TRBV5-6 to TRBJ1-2; TRBD1 might be the D (6 bases). Germline values: CDR1 SGHDT, CDR2 YYEEEE. Trimming stripped 2 bases from V and 2 bases from J, with 10 bases between. The CDR3 has 14 amino acids. In nucleotides, the CDR3 is TGTGCCAGCAGCTTCCAGGGGCGCAACTATGGCTACACCTTC. The encoded protein is CASSFQGRNYGYTF. The full variable domain, with the rest looked up from reference TRBV5-6 and TRBJ1-2, is DAGVTQSPTHLIKTRGQQVTLRCSPKSGHDTVSWYQQALGQGPQFIFQYYEEEERQRGNFPDRFSGHQFPNYSSELNVNALLLGDSALYLCASSFQGRNYGYTFGSGTRLTVV.

This rearrangement joins TRBV4-3 to TRBJ1-2; no definite D call. Germline CDR1 LGHNA, CDR2 YSLEER. V gave up 0 bases and J gave up 3 bases, with 23 bases separating them. The CDR3 spans 19 residues. CDR3 nucleotides: TGCGCCAGCAGCCAAGATCCTGGGAACCATAACCCGTTCGACTATGGCTACACCTTC. Amino acid sequence: CASSQDPGNHNPFDYGYTF.